The 10 T cell receptor beta chains given below trace back to one sample, sequenced in a study of cytotoxic CD8 clonotypes in ibrutinib-treated CLL. The method was immunoSEQ multiplex PCR; TCRdb's version includes in-frame clones alone and lacks a portion of them. This sample has approximately 150,000 clones, with more than 80% found just once. Source: PBMCs, taken after 24 months of ibrutinib treatment. These receptors were collected from a human donor with chronic lymphocytic leukemia.

The genes are TRBV6-6 and TRBJ1-2; TRBD1 might be the D (5 bases). Between the trimmed V and J ends, which lost 2 bases and 10 bases, there was a span of 8 bases. CDR3 size: 11 residues. The germline gives CDR1 MNHNY, CDR2 SVGAGI (reference sequence). CDR3 amino acids: CASSYPGTYTF. Here the CDR3 DNA reads TGTGCCAGCAGTTACCCGGGGACCTACACCTTC.

The chain recombines TRBV12-5 with TRBJ2-2; unclear D gene. The CDR3 is 12 amino acids. Trimming removed 7 bases from V and 6 bases from J, with 9 bases in between. The germline V gene encodes CDR1 LGHNT and CDR2 FRNRAP. In DNA form, the CDR3 reads TGTGCTAGTGCTCAGGCGTCCGGGGAGCTGTTTTTT. This gives the protein CASAQASGELFF.

The CDR3 spells CASSSMTGNTEAFF. CDR3 nucleotides: TGTGCCAGCAGTTCGATGACGGGGAACACTGAAGCTTTCTTT. The chain carries TRBV28 and TRBJ1-1; D is uncertain. The V and J ends lost 4 bases and 1 base respectively, with 10 bases between them. The CDR3 has 14 amino acids. Germline V gene lookup returns CDR1 MDHEN and CDR2 SYDVKM.

A word on this clone: A single base separates this from a much larger clone, so it may be a read error. This rearrangement joins TRBV5-1 to TRBJ2-7; D not certain. The germline V gene has CDR1 SGHRS and CDR2 YFSETQ. The length of the CDR3 is 13 residues. Trimming took 0 bases from V and 5 from J, leaving 9 bases between them. The CDR3 DNA follows: TGCGCCAGCAGCTTGGGGCACCGGGACGAGCAGTACTTC. It specifies CASSLGHRDEQYF.

This chain uses TRBV6-1 with TRBJ1-3; D is ambiguous. This CDR3 contains 17 residues. CDR1 is MNHNS, CDR2 SASEGT, per germline. Trimming stripped 3 bases from V and 0 bases from J, with 15 bases between. CDR3: CASSDRDALLSGNTIYF. The CDR3 bases are TGTGCCAGCAGTGACCGGGATGCCCTACTCTCTGGAAACACCATATATTTT.

CDR3: CASSVMGEKLFF. As DNA, the CDR3 is TGTGCCAGCAGTGTTATGGGTGAAAAACTGTTTTTT. The chain couples TRBV2 to TRBJ1-4; D is unclear. The V gene lost 4 bases and the J gene lost 7 bases, with 7 bases spanning the gap. Germline-derived CDR1 and CDR2 are SNHLY and FYNNEI. The CDR3 totals 12 residues.

This chain connects TRBV5-1 to TRBJ2-1, with D possibly being TRBD1 (5 bases). The germline V gene encodes CDR1 SGHRS and CDR2 YFSETQ. V was cut by 6 bases and J by 6 bases, with 22 bases left in between. This CDR3 contains 16 residues. The CDR3 spells CASKNNRQGGVNEQFF. The CDR3 DNA reads as TGCGCCAGCAAGAATAACCGGCAGGGTGGCGTCAATGAGCAGTTCTTC.

V gene TRBV29-1 combines with J gene TRBJ1-1, with D possibly TRBD1 on 6 matching bases. Trimming pared 6 bases from V and 4 bases from J, leaving 18 bases between. Germline CDR1 is SQVTM and CDR2 is ANQGSEA. The CDR3 contains 14 residues. The CDR3 loop is CSVVDGQMSTEAFF. The CDR3 DNA follows: TGCAGCGTCGTGGATGGACAGATGAGCACTGAAGCTTTCTTT.

The V call is TRBV2, the J call TRBJ2-3; D perhaps matches TRBD2 (5 bases). Germline V gene lookup returns CDR1 SNHLY and CDR2 FYNNEI. Trimming left V 5 bases short and J 10 bases short, with 10 bases between. CDR3 length equals 11 residues. The CDR3 loop reads CASSPGVPQYF. The CDR3 region has the DNA TGTGCCAGCAGTCCCGGGGTTCCGCAGTATTTT.

Only a few counts were recorded for this clone. The chain links TRBV7-8 to TRBJ1-2; a weak D match, TRBD1 (6 bases). The germline gives CDR1 SGHVS, CDR2 FQNEAQ. V was clipped by 0 bases and J by 7 bases, with 9 bases between them. The CDR3 is 13 amino acids. The CDR3 nucleotides are TGTGCCAGCAGCTTAGCAGGGGGTGGTGGCTACACCTTC. Protein product: CASSLAGGGGYTF. Complete variable domain (other parts from reference TRBV7-8 and TRBJ1-2): GAGVSQSPRYKVAKRGQDVALRCDPISGHVSLFWYQQALGQGPEFLTYFQNEAQLDKSGLPSDRFFAERPEGSVSTLKIQRTQQEDSAVYLCASSLAGGGGYTFGSGTRLTVV.